This T cell receptor (beta chain) was captured by sequencing in a study of T cell responses to AZD1222 COVID-19 vaccine. Study at large: Pooled in the analysis were second doses at about 4 or about 12 weeks.

Regarding the study as a whole: Baseline seropositives among AZD1222 recipients totaled only 5 to 7. Elevations in Spike-specific TCR breadth and depth followed administration of two AZD1222 doses.

Sequencing was performed with immunoSEQ multiplex PCR; in TCRdb, only in-frame clones are kept and a portion is missing. Among approximately 90,000 clones, roughly 90% were seen once, and the ten largest hold less than 3.5%. The CDR3 runs 14 residues. Germline CDR1 and CDR2: SGHTA and FQGNSA. The germline V and J ends were trimmed by 3 bases and 8 bases, with 14 bases remaining between them. In the case of this clone: What it binds is unknown.

The chain couples TRBV7-2 to TRBJ2-1; maybe TRBD2 (7 bases). The sequencing here drew on peripheral blood, taken on day 0 of AZD1222 vaccination. The sequence was obtained from an adult in good health. CDR3 nucleotides: TGTGCCAGCAGCTTTAGTAGGGGGAGGGATGAGCAGTTCTTC. Amino acids: CASSFSRGRDEQFF.